These 32 T cell receptor beta chains were sequenced from one sample in a study of blood T cell repertoires in COVID-19. Data came from immunoSEQ multiplex PCR; TCRdb stores just in-frame clones and leaves some out. Of roughly 140,000 clones listed, under 85% are singletons. The sample consisted of peripheral blood. The source is a man in his fifties with active or convalescent COVID-19.

As DNA, the CDR3 is TGTGCCAGCAGCTTGGGGGGACAACAGAACACTGAAGCTTTCTTT. Translation gives CASSLGGQQNTEAFF. The chain carries TRBV5-5 and TRBJ1-1, with D perhaps TRBD1 (6 bases). Trimming stripped 0 bases from V and 1 base from J, with 10 bases between. From germline, CDR1 is SGHKS and CDR2 YYEKEE (reference sequence). This CDR3 is built from 15 residues.

DNA for the CDR3: TGTGCCAGCAGCCTAGACGGGAGCTCCTACGAGCAGTACTTC. Amino acid sequence: CASSLDGSSYEQYF. This chain connects TRBV7-3 to TRBJ2-7, with a possible D match to TRBD2 (6 bases). There are 14 residues in the CDR3. Trimming shortened V by 5 bases and J by 0 bases, and 11 bases separated the two germline ends. Germline loops: CDR1 SGHTA, CDR2 FQGTGA.

This clone was counted a single time. The chain is built from TRBV7-2 and TRBJ1-2; the match to TRBD1 covers 8 bases. CDR3 size: 16 residues. The V gene's germline CDR1 is SGHTA and CDR2 FQGNSA. V lost 0 bases and J lost 4; bases outside the gene matches: 7. In nucleotides, the CDR3 is TGTGCCAGCAGCTTAGCGCGGGCAGGGGGCGGCTATGGCTACACCTTC. It is translated as CASSLARAGGGYGYTF. Combining the CDR3 with reference TRBV7-2 and TRBJ1-2 gives the whole variable domain GAGVSQSPSNKVTEKGKDVELRCDPISGHTALYWYRQSLGQGLEFLIYFQGNSAPDKSGLPSDRFSAERTGGSVSTLTIQRTQQEDSAVYLCASSLARAGGGYGYTFGSGTRLTVV.

This clone was counted once. The rearrangement joins TRBV27 to TRBJ1-5; D is possibly TRBD1 (6 bases). In germline, CDR1 is MNHEY, CDR2 SMNVEV (reference sequence). The ends were cut back, 6 bases at V and 2 bases at J, with 20 bases in the middle. The CDR3 runs to 17 residues. CDR3 in DNA: TGTGCCAGCAGCCGCGGGGGCTGGCAGGGCGGCAATCAGCCCCAGCATTTT. It translates to CASSRGGWQGGNQPQHF.

This chain joins TRBV7-2 and TRBJ1-6, with TRBD1 matching 8 bases. V dropped 7 bases and J dropped 5; count of bases not matched to a gene: 7. This CDR3 comprises 15 residues. CDR1 and CDR2 from the germline V gene are SGHTA and FQGNSA. DNA for the CDR3: TGTGCCAGCAAGAAAGGACAGGGTGATAATTCACCCCTCCACTTT. Translated: CASKKGQGDNSPLHF.

The chain recombines TRBV28 with TRBJ2-5, with 7 nucleotides matching TRBD2. Germline assignment: CDR1 MDHEN and CDR2 SYDVKM. V dropped 1 base and J dropped 1; count of bases not matched to a gene: 6. There are 16 residues in the CDR3. This CDR3 reads CASSLFAGASQETQYF. The CDR3 DNA sequence: TGTGCCAGCAGTTTATTCGCGGGAGCGAGCCAAGAGACCCAGTACTTC.

As concerns this clone: Within the sample, other DNA sequences also encode this same CDR3. The chain combines TRBV24-1 with TRBJ2-5, with TRBD2 matching over 16 bases. Per germline, CDR1 KGHDR and CDR2 SFDVKD. The CDR3 extends over 15 amino acids. Trimming at V came to 6 bases and at J to 5 bases, leaving 2 bases not matched to a gene. CDR3 region: CATSLGLAGGETQYF. The CDR3 bases are TGTGCCACCAGTTTGGGACTAGCGGGAGGGGAGACCCAGTACTTC.

V gene TRBV3-1 (or the pseudogene TRBV3-2) combines with J gene TRBJ2-2; no clear D. The germline V gene encodes CDR1 LGHDT and CDR2 YNNKEL (reference sequence). Trimming stripped 1 base from V and 7 bases from J, with 7 bases between. The CDR3 is 13 amino acids. The CDR3 sequence: CASSQVRGGELFF. CDR3 in DNA: TGTGCCAGCAGCCAAGTACGAGGCGGGGAGCTGTTTTTT.

The gene calls are TRBV7-8 and TRBJ2-7; 11 bases fit TRBD1. Germline V gene data show CDR1 as SGHVS and CDR2 as FQNEAQ. The V gene end was trimmed by 7 bases and the J gene end by 7 bases; junction bases not matched to a gene: 15. This CDR3 has 16 residues. CDR3: CASTRGLGTGGGEQYF. The CDR3 coding sequence is TGTGCCAGCACCAGGGGACTCGGGACAGGGGGTGGGGAGCAGTACTTC.

This clone came up once. V and J are TRBV9 and TRBJ1-2; D ambiguous. Germline CDR1 and CDR2: SGDLS and YYNGEE. The CDR3 consists of 14 residues. V was shortened by 3 bases and J by 3 bases, with 12 bases between the two germline ends. Here the CDR3 reads CASSEWRPDYGYTF. CDR3 nucleotide sequence: TGTGCCAGCAGCGAATGGAGGCCGGACTATGGCTACACCTTC.

This chain uses TRBV7-2 with TRBJ2-3, with TRBD2 identical over 13 bases. Per germline, CDR1 SGHTA and CDR2 FQGNSA. There are 18 residues in the CDR3. Trimming at V came to 3 bases and at J to 0 bases, leaving 6 bases not matched to a gene. In nucleotides, the CDR3 is TGTGCCAGCAGCTTGCATACGGGACTAGCGGGGAGCACAGATACGCAGTATTTT. Amino acid sequence: CASSLHTGLAGSTDTQYF. Variable domain in full (rest from reference TRBV7-2 and TRBJ2-3): GAGVSQSPSNKVTEKGKDVELRCDPISGHTALYWYRQSLGQGLEFLIYFQGNSAPDKSGLPSDRFSAERTGGSVSTLTIQRTQQEDSAVYLCASSLHTGLAGSTDTQYFGPGTRLTVL.

This clone was observed a handful of times. The rearrangement joins TRBV25-1 to TRBJ2-7; no clear D. From germline, CDR1 is MGHDK and CDR2 SYGVNS. The V and J ends lost 1 base and 3 bases respectively, with 13 bases between them. This CDR3 is 15 amino acids long. CDR3 sequence reads: CASSEWAPPVYEQYF. DNA for the CDR3: TGTGCCAGCAGTGAATGGGCACCACCAGTCTACGAGCAGTACTTC.

The chain employs TRBV27 and TRBJ2-6, with unresolved D. Germline CDR1 and CDR2: MNHEY and SMNVEV (reference sequence). The CDR3 is 17 residues long. V was shortened by 8 bases and J by 0 bases, with 17 bases between the two germline ends. The CDR3 DNA reads TGTGCCAGCGCCTCTATTTTAAAAAGCTCTGGGGCCAACGTCCTGACTTTC. Translated, it gives CASASILKSSGANVLTF.

The rearrangement uses TRBV7-9 and TRBJ2-3; no firm D call. This CDR3 spans 10 amino acids. The germline CDR1 and CDR2 sequences are SEHNR and FQNEAQ (reference sequence). V dropped 7 bases and J dropped 7 bases, with 6 bases sitting between them. The CDR3 spells CASTQNTQYF. The DNA for the CDR3 is TGTGCCAGCACCCAAAATACGCAGTATTTT.

Here the CDR3 DNA reads TGTGCCAGCAGCCAAGGAGAGCTTACAGATACGCAGTATTTT. This encodes CASSQGELTDTQYF. The V and J genes are TRBV4-2 and TRBJ2-3; D uncertain. Germline CDR1 and CDR2: LGHNA and YNFKEQ. V gave up 1 base and J gave up 3 bases, with 8 bases separating them. This CDR3 is 14 amino acids long.

This sequence joins TRBV9 and TRBJ2-2; tentative D call: TRBD2 (6 bases). The CDR3 loop spans 16 amino acids. Germline assignment: CDR1 SGDLS and CDR2 YYNGEE. V was clipped by 0 bases and J by 1 base, with 10 bases between them. The CDR3 DNA sequence: TGTGCCAGCAGCGTAGGGGCGGGATGGAACACCGGGGAGCTGTTTTTT. As protein: CASSVGAGWNTGELFF.

V is TRBV29-1 and J is TRBJ1-1; no clear D gene. The germline CDR1 and CDR2 sequences are SQVTM and ANQGSEA. V lost 4 bases, J lost 3 bases, and 6 bases lay in between. The CDR3 has 11 amino acids. The CDR3 protein is CSVVGYTEAFF. The CDR3 DNA is TGCAGCGTTGTCGGGTACACTGAAGCTTTCTTT.

The J gene is TRBJ2-7, the V gene TRBV4-2, with 8 positions matching TRBD1. The junction had 7 bases not matched to a gene; V was cut back by 0 bases and J by 3 bases. The CDR3 covers 16 residues. Germline V gene lookup returns CDR1 LGHNA and CDR2 YNFKEQ. The CDR3 reads CASSQELGQVYYEQYF. CDR3 DNA: TGTGCCAGCAGCCAAGAATTGGGACAGGTTTACTACGAGCAGTACTTC.

V and J are TRBV20-1 and TRBJ2-7; D uncertain. Trimming removed 6 bases at V and 3 bases at J, with 9 bases between. Germline V CDR1 and CDR2: DFQATT, SNEGSKA (reference sequence). The CDR3 runs to 11 residues. Here the CDR3 reads CSASASYEQYF. The CDR3 DNA sequence: TGCAGTGCCAGCGCCAGCTACGAGCAGTACTTC.

The V call is TRBV10-1, the J call TRBJ1-2; 10 bases line up with TRBD1. Trimming removed 7 bases from V and 8 bases from J; junction bases left unmatched: 10. The germline gives CDR1 WNHNN, CDR2 SYGVQD (reference sequence). The CDR3 contains 14 residues. This CDR3 reads CASTRQGAPKGYTF. The CDR3 DNA is TGCGCCAGCACGCGACAGGGGGCCCCTAAGGGCTACACCTTC.

The V and J genes are TRBV18 and TRBJ1-1; D call uncertain. V was clipped by 0 bases and J by 1 base, with 6 bases between them. Germline V gene data show CDR1 as KGHSH and CDR2 as LQKENI. The CDR3 loop spans 14 amino acids. CDR3 loop: CASSPPRGNTEAFF. The CDR3 DNA reads TGTGCCAGCTCACCACCGCGAGGGAACACTGAAGCTTTCTTT.

This clone was picked up one time. The rearrangement joins TRBV3-1 (or the pseudogene TRBV3-2) to TRBJ2-5, with D tentatively TRBD1 (6 bases). Germline V lookup: CDR1 LGHDT, CDR2 YNNKEL (reference sequence). Deletions cut 4 bases from V and 5 bases from J, with 17 bases between. CDR3 length: 15 residues. In DNA, the CDR3 is TGTGCCAGCAGCCCACGTTGGGGGCCCGGGGAGACCCAGTACTTC. Residues: CASSPRWGPGETQYF.

This clone has only one observation. V and J are TRBV29-1 and TRBJ2-7, with D possibly being TRBD2 (6 bases). The CDR3 sequence is 14 residues long. Germline V gene lookup returns CDR1 SQVTM and CDR2 ANQGSEA. Trimming stripped 5 bases from V and 0 bases from J, with 14 bases between. CDR3 DNA sequence: TGCAGCGTTTTCGGGACTCCCCACTCCTACGAGCAGTACTTC. This encodes CSVFGTPHSYEQYF.

The genes are TRBV5-5 and TRBJ1-2; D is possibly TRBD1 (6 bases). CDR3 size: 15 residues. The V gene lost 2 bases and the J gene lost 1 base, with 12 bases spanning the gap. CDR1 SGHKS and CDR2 YYEKEE come from the germline V gene (reference sequence). The CDR3 protein is CASSFTGQYNYGYTF. DNA of the CDR3: TGTGCCAGCAGCTTTACAGGGCAATATAACTATGGCTACACCTTC.

The rearrangement links TRBV4-1 to TRBJ1-2, with D possibly TRBD1 on 5 matching bases. Germline V CDR1 and CDR2: MGHRA, YSYEKL. This CDR3 is 16 amino acids long. V was pared by 2 bases and J by 8 bases, with 21 bases between. Written as DNA, the CDR3 is TGCGCCAGCAGCCAACCCGAAGTGTTACCAGGGCGAGGCTACACCTTC. Amino acids: CASSQPEVLPGRGYTF.

The chain is built from TRBV5-1 and TRBJ2-2; possible D gene TRBD1, 5 bases. The CDR3 sequence is 14 residues long. The V end lost 3 bases, the J end lost 1 base, and 7 bases lay between the germline ends. Germline CDR1 reads SGHRS; CDR2 reads YFSETQ. The CDR3 DNA follows: TGCGCCAGCAGCTATACAGGGAACACCGGGGAGCTGTTTTTT. Its translation is CASSYTGNTGELFF. Complete variable domain (other parts from reference TRBV5-1 and TRBJ2-2): KAGVTQTPRYLIKTRGQQVTLSCSPISGHRSVSWYQQTPGQGLQFLFEYFSETQRNKGNFPGRFSGRQFSNSRSEMNVSTLELGDSALYLCASSYTGNTGELFFGEGSRLTVL.

The gene calls are TRBV6-4 and TRBJ2-2; D ambiguous. The CDR3 runs 14 residues. Germline V CDR1 and CDR2: MRHNA, SNTAGT. Trimming took 4 bases from V and 7 from J, leaving 13 bases between them. The CDR3 DNA reads TGTGCCAGCAGTGCCGGTTTCACGAACGGGGAGCTGTTTTTT. This translates into CASSAGFTNGELFF.

This clone was counted many times. This chain joins TRBV7-9 and TRBJ2-3; TRBD2 aligns across 7 bases. Germline-derived CDR1 and CDR2 are SEHNR and FQNEAQ (reference sequence). Trimming cost V 5 bases and J 6 bases; bases outside gene matches: 11. The CDR3 runs to 15 residues. CDR3 nucleotides: TGTGCCAGCAGCCCACCAAGGGAGGGCGTGGATACGCAGTATTTT. Its protein product is CASSPPREGVDTQYF.

CDR3 DNA sequence: TGTGCCAGCAGCTCGAAACCAGCGGGAATCTACTACAATGAGCAGTTCTTC. Translating it yields CASSSKPAGIYYNEQFF. The chain is built from TRBV12-1 and TRBJ2-1; the table's D call of TRBD2 was not tested on the DNA. TRBV12-1 is a pseudogene segment. The CDR3 has 17 residues.

J is TRBJ1-2 and V is TRBV28; tentative D call: TRBD1 (5 bases). CDR3 length: 14 residues. Germline V CDR1 and CDR2: MDHEN, SYDVKM. Trimming stripped 3 bases from V and 3 bases from J, with 11 bases between. CDR3 coding DNA: TGTGCCAGCAGTTTTTGGAGGGACCACTATGGCTACACCTTC. Translation: CASSFWRDHYGYTF.

The chain carries TRBV7-2 and TRBJ2-7; TRBD2 might be the D (6 bases). V dropped 4 bases and J dropped 3 bases, with 10 bases sitting between them. The CDR3 has 13 amino acids. The germline gives CDR1 SGHTA, CDR2 FQGNSA. CDR3 DNA: TGTGCCAGCAGCTGGGAGGACCGCTACGAGCAGTACTTC. Protein: CASSWEDRYEQYF.

The chain carries TRBV14 and TRBJ2-7, with TRBD2 identical over 11 bases. V was clipped by 2 bases and J by 2 bases; unmatched bases: 20. The CDR3 is 21 amino acids. CDR1 is SGHDN and CDR2 is FVKESK in the germline V gene. The CDR3 bases are TGTGCCAGCAGCCAAAAGTGGTCCCCAACAGTTACGGGACTAGCGGCCTACGAGCAGTACTTC. This codes for CASSQKWSPTVTGLAAYEQYF.